Below, one T cell receptor (beta chain) is given with its context. What it binds is not known. Second doses at about 4 or about 12 weeks were pooled. Only in-frame clones appear in the TCRdb table, and some are missing; sequencing was by immunoSEQ multiplex PCR. The table shows some 110,000 clones, with about 89% occurring only once. This entry belongs to a study of T cell responses to AZD1222 COVID-19 vaccine. Study-wide findings and caveats: Reportedly, close to half of spike-specific TCRs are directed against unmutated variant regions. Baseline seropositives among AZD1222 recipients totaled only five to seven. Females outnumbered males among donors, who were mostly white British; clonal diversity was possibly underestimated.

The V gene lost 3 bases and the J gene lost 3 bases, with 12 bases spanning the gap. CDR3 length equals 14 residues. Germline V gives CDR1 SNHLY, CDR2 FYNNEI. Material: peripheral blood, obtained 28 days after the second AZD1222 dose. The origin of this receptor is an adult who received the AZD1222 COVID-19 vaccine. The chain links TRBV2 to TRBJ2-7; D could derive from TRBD1 or TRBD2 (6 bases each). The CDR3 bases are TGTGCCAGCAGTGAGTGGGGGGCTGGCTACGAGCAGTACTTC. It specifies CASSEWGAGYEQYF.